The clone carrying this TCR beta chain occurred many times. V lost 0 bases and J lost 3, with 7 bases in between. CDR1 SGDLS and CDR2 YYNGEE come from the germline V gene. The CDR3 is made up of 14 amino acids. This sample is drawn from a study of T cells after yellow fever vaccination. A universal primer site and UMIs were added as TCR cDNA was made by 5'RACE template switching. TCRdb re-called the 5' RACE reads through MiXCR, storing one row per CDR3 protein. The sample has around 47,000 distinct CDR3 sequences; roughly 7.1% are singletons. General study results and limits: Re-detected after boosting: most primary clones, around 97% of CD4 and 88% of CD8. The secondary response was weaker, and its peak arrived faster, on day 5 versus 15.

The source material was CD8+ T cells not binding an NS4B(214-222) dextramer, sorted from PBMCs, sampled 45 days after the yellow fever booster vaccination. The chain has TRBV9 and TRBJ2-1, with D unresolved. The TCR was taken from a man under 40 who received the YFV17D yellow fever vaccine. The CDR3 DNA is TGTGCCAGCAGCGTAGGGGCCAGCTACAATGAGCAGTTCTTC. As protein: CASSVGASYNEQFF.